Sequencing of this T cell receptor beta chain was carried out in a study of blood T cell repertoires in COVID-19. Methods used by the authors: Estimates of nucleated cell counts were drawn from the amplification of reference gene primers. Repertoires were generated with immunoSEQ multiplex PCR, while TCRdb's copy carries only in-frame clones and drops some. For V, J and clone size, that table is used; D and trimming come from the DNA. This table has roughly 18,000 clones, 65% to 85% appearing once. Germline CDR1 LNHDA, CDR2 SQIVND (reference sequence). The CDR3 is made up of 15 amino acids. Unmatched junction bases numbered 10, after V lost 6 bases and J lost 5 bases.

This receptor was identified in a human donor in a cohort sampled during active COVID-19. The chain links TRBV19 to TRBJ2-1; 7 nucleotides agree with TRBD1. Source material: peripheral blood. This CDR3 reads CASSPPGQSNNEQFF. In DNA, the CDR3 is TGTGCCAGTAGCCCCCCGGGACAGTCGAACAATGAGCAGTTCTTC.